A single sample is the source of the 7 T cell receptor beta chains below, sequenced in a study of T cell responses to AZD1222 COVID-19 vaccine (dated by TCRdb to the early 2020s). Library preparation used the immunoSEQ multiplex PCR assay. Held by TCRdb, this immuneACCESS table contains in-frame sequences only and omits some clones. Under half of the omission traces to an unresolved V gene where checked; the cause of the rest is unknown. This sample lists 150,000 to 180,000 clones; about 87% were detected once. Around 3.1% of the sample is held by the ten biggest clonotypes. This specimen's time point label, interpreted: baseline before first vaccination. The sequencing used peripheral blood, collected on day 0 of AZD1222 vaccination. Every receptor here comes from an adult in good health.

V usage is TRBV6-5 and J usage is TRBJ2-3; no firm D call. V lost 10 bases and J lost 3, with 14 bases in between. The CDR3 loop spans 13 amino acids. The germline V gene has CDR1 MNHEY and CDR2 SVGAGI. The DNA of the CDR3 is TGTGCCACCAAGACACCAGGAACAGATACGCAGTATTTT. Its translation: CATKTPGTDTQYF.

V gene TRBV25-1 combines with J gene TRBJ2-5; 8 positions agree with TRBD1. The CDR3 has 16 residues. V was pared by 5 bases and J by 2 bases, with 10 bases of the junction left unmatched. The germline gives CDR1 MGHDK, CDR2 SYGVNS. CDR3 residues: CASSYQGADLQETQYF. Written as DNA, the CDR3 is TGTGCCAGCAGTTACCAGGGGGCGGATTTACAAGAGACCCAGTACTTC.

The chain is built from TRBV12-3 or TRBV12-4 and TRBJ1-1, with a possible D match to TRBD1 (5 bases). V shed 1 base and J shed 4 bases, with 7 bases lying between them. The CDR3 is made up of 13 amino acids. The CDR3 is CASSLGGFTEAFF. The DNA for the CDR3 is TGTGCCAGCAGTTTAGGGGGGTTCACTGAAGCTTTCTTT.

This chain links TRBV15 with TRBJ2-5; TRBD1 might be the D (5 bases). The CDR3 consists of 11 residues. CDR1 is LNHNV, CDR2 YYDKDF, per germline (reference sequence). V shed 1 base and J shed 13 bases, with 10 bases lying between them. The CDR3 protein is CATSRVGPPYF. The DNA of the CDR3 is TGTGCCACCAGCAGAGTGGGGCCCCCGTACTTC.

The chain carries TRBV5-6 and TRBJ1-6; D possibly corresponds to TRBD1 (6 bases). The CDR3 has 16 amino acids. The V end was cut by 1 base, the J end by 9 bases, with 17 bases between. Germline lookup yields CDR1 SGHDT and CDR2 YYEEEE. This CDR3 reads CASSLLPVIGGSPLHF. The CDR3 DNA sequence: TGTGCCAGCAGCTTGTTACCCGTTATAGGGGGTTCACCCCTCCACTTT.

This chain connects TRBV5-1 to TRBJ1-6; no clear D gene. This CDR3 is 14 amino acids long. Per germline, CDR1 SGHRS and CDR2 YFSETQ. Trimming removed 2 bases at V and 4 bases at J, with 7 bases between. CDR3 DNA sequence: TGCGCCAGCAGCTTAGCTGGGTATAATTCACCCCTCCACTTT. As protein: CASSLAGYNSPLHF.

This clone occurred once. The gene calls are TRBV10-3 and TRBJ1-1; D gene unclear. The germline V and J ends were trimmed by 4 bases and 4 bases, with 4 bases remaining between them. There are 11 residues in the CDR3. Germline CDR1 ENHRY, CDR2 SYGVKD. The CDR3 here is CAISGGTEAFF. For the CDR3, the DNA is TGTGCCATCAGTGGCGGCACTGAAGCTTTCTTT.